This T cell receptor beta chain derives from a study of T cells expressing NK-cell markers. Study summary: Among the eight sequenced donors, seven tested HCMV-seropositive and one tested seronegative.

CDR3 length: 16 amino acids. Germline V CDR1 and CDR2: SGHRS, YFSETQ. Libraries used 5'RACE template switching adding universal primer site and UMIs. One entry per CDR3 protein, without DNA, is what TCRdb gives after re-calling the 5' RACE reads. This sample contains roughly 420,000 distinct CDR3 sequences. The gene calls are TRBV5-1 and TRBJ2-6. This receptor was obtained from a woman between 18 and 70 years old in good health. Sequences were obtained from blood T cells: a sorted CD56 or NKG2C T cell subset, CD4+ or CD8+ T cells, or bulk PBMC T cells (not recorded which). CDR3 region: CASSLPQGSGANVLTF.